This paragraph covers one TCR beta chain sequence. This CDR3 contains 12 residues. Germline V gene data show CDR1 as SEHNR and CDR2 as FQNEAQ (reference sequence). The V and J ends lost 4 bases and 4 bases respectively, with 5 bases between them. The data derive from a study of blood T cell repertoires in COVID-19. Sequencing was performed with immunoSEQ multiplex PCR; in TCRdb, only in-frame clones are kept and a portion is missing. The sample includes more than 250,000 clones, 80% to 90% of them seen just once. Sequencing input: PBMCs or T cells enriched from blood (not recorded which). The chain uses TRBV7-9 and TRBJ1-5; D gene ambiguous. The sequence was obtained from a woman aged 25-40 years who had recovered from COVID-19. Written as DNA, the CDR3 is TGTGCCAGCAGCTCCCTGAATCAGCCCCAGCATTTT. Protein sequence: CASSSLNQPQHF.